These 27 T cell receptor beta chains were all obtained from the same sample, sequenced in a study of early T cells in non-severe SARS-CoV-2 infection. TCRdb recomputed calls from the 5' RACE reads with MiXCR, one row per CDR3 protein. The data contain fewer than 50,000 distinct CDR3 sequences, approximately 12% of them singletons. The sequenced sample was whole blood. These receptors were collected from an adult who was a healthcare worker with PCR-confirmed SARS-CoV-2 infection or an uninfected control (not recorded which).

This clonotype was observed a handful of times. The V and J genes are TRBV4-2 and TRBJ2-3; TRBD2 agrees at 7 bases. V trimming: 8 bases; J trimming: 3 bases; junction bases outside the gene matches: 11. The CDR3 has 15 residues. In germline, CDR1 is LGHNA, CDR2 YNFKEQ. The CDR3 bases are TGTGCCAGCCAAGAATTTGGCGGGGGTACAGATACGCAGTATTTT. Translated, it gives CASQEFGGGTDTQYF.

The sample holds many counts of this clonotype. CDR3 sequence (DNA): TGTGCCAGCAGTGCACGGACTAGCGGGTACAATGAGCAGTTCTTC. Amino acids: CASSARTSGYNEQFF. The genes are TRBV6-1 and TRBJ2-1; 11 nucleotides align to TRBD2. CDR1 is MNHNS, CDR2 SASEGT, per germline. The V segment lost 4 bases and the J segment 4 bases; nucleotides outside the gene matches: 3. The CDR3 consists of 15 residues.

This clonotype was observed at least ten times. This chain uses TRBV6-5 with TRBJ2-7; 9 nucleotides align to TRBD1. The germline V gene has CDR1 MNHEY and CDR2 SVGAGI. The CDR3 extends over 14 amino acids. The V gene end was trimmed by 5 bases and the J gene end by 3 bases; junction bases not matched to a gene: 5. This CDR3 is CASSNGQGIYEQYF. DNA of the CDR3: TGTGCCAGCAGTAACGGACAGGGGATCTACGAGCAGTACTTC.

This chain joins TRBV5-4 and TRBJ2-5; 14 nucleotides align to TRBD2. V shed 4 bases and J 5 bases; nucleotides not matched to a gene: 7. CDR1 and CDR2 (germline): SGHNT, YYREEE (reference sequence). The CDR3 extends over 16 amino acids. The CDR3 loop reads CASSPRTSGGRETQYF. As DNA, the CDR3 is TGTGCCAGCAGCCCCCGGACTAGCGGGGGGAGGGAGACCCAGTACTTC.

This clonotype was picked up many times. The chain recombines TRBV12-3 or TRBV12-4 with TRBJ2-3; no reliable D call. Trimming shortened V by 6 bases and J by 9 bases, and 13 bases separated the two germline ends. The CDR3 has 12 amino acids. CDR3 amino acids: CASSPVPITQYF. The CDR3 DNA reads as TGTGCCAGCAGCCCGGTACCGATCACGCAGTATTTT.

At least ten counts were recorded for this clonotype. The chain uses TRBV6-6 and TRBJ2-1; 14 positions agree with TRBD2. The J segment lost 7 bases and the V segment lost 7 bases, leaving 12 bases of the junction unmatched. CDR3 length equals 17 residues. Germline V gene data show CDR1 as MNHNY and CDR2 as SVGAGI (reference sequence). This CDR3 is CASISTGLAGGGNEQFF. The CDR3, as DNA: TGTGCCAGCATTTCGACAGGACTAGCGGGAGGAGGGAATGAGCAGTTCTTC.

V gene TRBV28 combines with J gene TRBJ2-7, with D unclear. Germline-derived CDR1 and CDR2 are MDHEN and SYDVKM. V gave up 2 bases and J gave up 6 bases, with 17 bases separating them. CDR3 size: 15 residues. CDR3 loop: CASSLASTPPREQYF. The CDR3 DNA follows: TGTGCCAGCAGTTTAGCCTCCACCCCACCCCGCGAGCAGTACTTC. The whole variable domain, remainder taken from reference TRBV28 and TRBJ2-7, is DVKVTQSSRYLVKRTGEKVFLECVQDMDHENMFWYRQDPGLGLRLIYFSYDVKMKEKGDIPEGYSVSREKKERFSLILESASTNQTSMYLCASSLASTPPREQYFGPGTRLTVT.

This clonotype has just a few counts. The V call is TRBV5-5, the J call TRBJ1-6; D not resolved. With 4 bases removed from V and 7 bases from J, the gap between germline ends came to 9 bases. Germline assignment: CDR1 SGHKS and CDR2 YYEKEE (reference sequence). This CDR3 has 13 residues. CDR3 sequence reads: CASSPVPNSPLHF. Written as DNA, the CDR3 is TGTGCCAGCAGCCCGGTCCCAAATTCACCCCTCCACTTT.

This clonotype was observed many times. CDR3 residues: CASIGTGGNNEQFF. The DNA for the CDR3 is TGTGCCAGCATCGGGACAGGGGGCAACAATGAGCAGTTCTTC. The chain uses TRBV14 and TRBJ2-1; 12 bases match TRBD1. CDR1 is SGHDN, CDR2 FVKESK, per germline. This CDR3 spans 14 amino acids. V lost 7 bases and J lost 5; bases outside the gene matches: 3. Combining the CDR3 with reference TRBV14 and TRBJ2-1 gives the whole variable domain EAGVTQFPSHSVIEKGQTVTLRCDPISGHDNLYWYRRVMGKEIKFLLHFVKESKQDESGMPNNRFLAERTGGTYSTLKVQPAELEDSGVYFCASIGTGGNNEQFFGPGTRLTVL.

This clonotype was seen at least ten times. The DNA of the CDR3 is TGTGCCAGCAGCATAACGGGACAGGTCTACGAGCAGTACTTC. It translates to CASSITGQVYEQYF. The V gene is TRBV11-1, the J gene TRBJ2-7, with TRBD1 matching 8 bases. The V segment lost 5 bases and the J segment 3 bases; nucleotides outside the gene matches: 6. The CDR3 has 14 residues. Germline loops: CDR1 SGHAT, CDR2 FQDESV (reference sequence). The full variable domain, completed using reference TRBV11-1 and TRBJ2-7, is EAEVAQSPRYKITEKSQAVAFWCDPISGHATLYWYRQILGQGPELLVQFQDESVVDDSQLPKDRFSAERLKGVDSTLKIQPAELGDSAMYLCASSITGQVYEQYFGPGTRLTVT.

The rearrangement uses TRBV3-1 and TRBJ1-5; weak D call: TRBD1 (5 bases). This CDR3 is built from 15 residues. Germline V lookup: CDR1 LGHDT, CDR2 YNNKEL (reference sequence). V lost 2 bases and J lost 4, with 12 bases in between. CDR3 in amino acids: CASSQRGHTNQPQHF. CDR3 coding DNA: TGTGCCAGCAGCCAACGCGGACATACTAATCAGCCCCAGCATTTT.

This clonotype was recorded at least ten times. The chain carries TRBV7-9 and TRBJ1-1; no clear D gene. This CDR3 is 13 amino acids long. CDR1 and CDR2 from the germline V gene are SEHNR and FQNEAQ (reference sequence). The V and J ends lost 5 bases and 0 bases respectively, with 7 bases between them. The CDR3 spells CASSPQLNTEAFF. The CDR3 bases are TGTGCCAGCAGCCCACAGCTGAACACTGAAGCTTTCTTT.

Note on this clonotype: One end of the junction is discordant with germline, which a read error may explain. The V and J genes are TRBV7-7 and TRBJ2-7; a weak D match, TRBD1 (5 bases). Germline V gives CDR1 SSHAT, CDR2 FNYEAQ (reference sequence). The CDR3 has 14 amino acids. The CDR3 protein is CASSKNPGLDEQYF. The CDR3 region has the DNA TGTGCTAGCAGCAAAAACCCAGGGCTCGACGAGCAGTACTTC.

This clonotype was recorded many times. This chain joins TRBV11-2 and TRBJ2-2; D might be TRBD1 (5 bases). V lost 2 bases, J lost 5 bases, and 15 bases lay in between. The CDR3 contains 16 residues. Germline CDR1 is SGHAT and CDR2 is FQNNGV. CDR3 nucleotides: TGTGCCAGCAGCTTAACCAGGGTGGTAGGAACCGGGGAGCTGTTTTTT. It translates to CASSLTRVVGTGELFF. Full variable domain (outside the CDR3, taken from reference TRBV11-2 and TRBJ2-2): EAGVAQSPRYKIIEKRQSVAFWCNPISGHATLYWYQQILGQGPKLLIQFQNNGVVDDSQLPKDRFSAERLKGVDSTLKIQPAKLEDSAVYLCASSLTRVVGTGELFFGEGSRLTVL.

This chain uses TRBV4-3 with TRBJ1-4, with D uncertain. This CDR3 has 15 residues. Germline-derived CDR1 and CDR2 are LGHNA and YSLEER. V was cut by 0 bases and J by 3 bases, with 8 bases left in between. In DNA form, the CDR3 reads TGCGCCAGCAGCCAAGAGTCCGGAGCTAATGAAAAACTGTTTTTT. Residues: CASSQESGANEKLFF.

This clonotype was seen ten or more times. DNA of the CDR3: TGCAGTGCTAGAGATAATAATGAAAAACTGTTTTTT. Residues: CSARDNNEKLFF. This chain joins TRBV20-1 and TRBJ1-4; D unresolved. Looked up from germline, CDR1 is DFQATT and CDR2 is SNEGSKA (reference sequence). Between the trimmed V and J ends, which lost 0 bases and 4 bases, there was a span of 3 bases. The CDR3 length is 12 residues.

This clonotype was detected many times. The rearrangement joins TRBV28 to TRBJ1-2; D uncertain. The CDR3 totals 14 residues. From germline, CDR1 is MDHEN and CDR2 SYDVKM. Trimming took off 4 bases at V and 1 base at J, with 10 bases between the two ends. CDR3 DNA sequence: TGTGCCAGCAGTTCCCATGGAGTTAACTATGGCTACACCTTC. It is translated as CASSSHGVNYGYTF.

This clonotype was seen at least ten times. CDR3: CASSLDANYGYTF. The CDR3 DNA reads TGTGCCAGCAGCTTGGATGCTAACTATGGCTACACCTTC. This chain uses TRBV7-3 with TRBJ1-2, with D hard to call. The CDR3 length is 13 residues. Germline loops: CDR1 SGHTA, CDR2 FQGTGA. Trimming cost V 3 bases and J 0 bases, with 5 bases left between them.

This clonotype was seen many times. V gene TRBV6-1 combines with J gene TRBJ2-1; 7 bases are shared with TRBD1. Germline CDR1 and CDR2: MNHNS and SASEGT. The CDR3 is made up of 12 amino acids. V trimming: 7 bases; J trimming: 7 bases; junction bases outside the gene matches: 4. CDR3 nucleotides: TGTGCCAGCACGACAGGGTTGAATGAGCAGTTCTTC. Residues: CASTTGLNEQFF.

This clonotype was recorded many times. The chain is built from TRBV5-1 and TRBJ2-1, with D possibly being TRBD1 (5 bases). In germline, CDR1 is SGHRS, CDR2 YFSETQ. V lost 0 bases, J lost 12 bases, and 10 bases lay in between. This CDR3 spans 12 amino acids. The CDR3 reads CASSLGRGPQFF. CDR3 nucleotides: TGCGCCAGCAGCTTGGGAAGGGGCCCGCAGTTCTTC.

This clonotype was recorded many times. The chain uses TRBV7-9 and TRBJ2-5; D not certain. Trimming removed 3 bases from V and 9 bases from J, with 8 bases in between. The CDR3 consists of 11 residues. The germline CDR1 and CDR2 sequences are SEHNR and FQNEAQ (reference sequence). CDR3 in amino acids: CASSLAWAQYF. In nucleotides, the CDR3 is TGTGCCAGCAGCTTGGCATGGGCCCAGTACTTC.

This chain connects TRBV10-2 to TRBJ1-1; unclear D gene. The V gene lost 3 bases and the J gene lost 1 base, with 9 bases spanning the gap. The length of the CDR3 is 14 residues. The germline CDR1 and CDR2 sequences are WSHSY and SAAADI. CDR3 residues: CASSEWERNTEAFF. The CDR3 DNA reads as TGCGCCAGCAGTGAATGGGAACGGAACACTGAAGCTTTCTTT.

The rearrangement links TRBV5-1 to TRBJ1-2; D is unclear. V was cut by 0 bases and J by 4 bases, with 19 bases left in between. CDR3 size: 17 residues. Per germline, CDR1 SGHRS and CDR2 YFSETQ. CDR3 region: CASSLVGFQSSFYGYTF. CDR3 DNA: TGCGCCAGCAGCTTGGTGGGCTTCCAGTCCTCCTTCTATGGCTACACCTTC. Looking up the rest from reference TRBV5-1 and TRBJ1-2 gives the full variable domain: KAGVTQTPRYLIKTRGQQVTLSCSPISGHRSVSWYQQTPGQGLQFLFEYFSETQRNKGNFPGRFSGRQFSNSRSEMNVSTLELGDSALYLCASSLVGFQSSFYGYTFGSGTRLTVV.

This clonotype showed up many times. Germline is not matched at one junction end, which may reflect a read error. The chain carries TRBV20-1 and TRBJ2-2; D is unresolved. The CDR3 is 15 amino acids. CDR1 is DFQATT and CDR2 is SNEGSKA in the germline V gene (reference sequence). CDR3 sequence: CSVRRWVGNTGELFF. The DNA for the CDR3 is TGCAGTGTTAGACGTTGGGTCGGGAACACCGGGGAGCTGTTTTTT.

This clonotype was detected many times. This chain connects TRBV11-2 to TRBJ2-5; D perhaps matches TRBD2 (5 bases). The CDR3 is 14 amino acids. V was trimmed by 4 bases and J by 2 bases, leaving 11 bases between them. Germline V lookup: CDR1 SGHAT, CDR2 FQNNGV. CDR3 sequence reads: CASSSPGKQETQYF. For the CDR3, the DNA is TGTGCCAGCAGCTCACCGGGGAAGCAAGAGACCCAGTACTTC. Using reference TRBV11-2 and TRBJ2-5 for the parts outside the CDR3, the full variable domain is EAGVAQSPRYKIIEKRQSVAFWCNPISGHATLYWYQQILGQGPKLLIQFQNNGVVDDSQLPKDRFSAERLKGVDSTLKIQPAKLEDSAVYLCASSSPGKQETQYFGPGTRLLVL.

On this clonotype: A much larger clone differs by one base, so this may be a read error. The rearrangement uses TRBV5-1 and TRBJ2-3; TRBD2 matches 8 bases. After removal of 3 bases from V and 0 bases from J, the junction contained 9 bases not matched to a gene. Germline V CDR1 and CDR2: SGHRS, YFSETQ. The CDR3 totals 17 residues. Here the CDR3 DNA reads TGCGCCAGCAGCTCGGACGGGAGGGGAGGGAGCACAGATACGCAGTATTTT. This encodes CASSSDGRGGSTDTQYF.

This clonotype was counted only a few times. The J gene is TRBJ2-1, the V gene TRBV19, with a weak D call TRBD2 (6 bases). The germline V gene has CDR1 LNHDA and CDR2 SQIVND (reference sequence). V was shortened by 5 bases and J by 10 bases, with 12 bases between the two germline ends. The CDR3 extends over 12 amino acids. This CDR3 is CASSSRGSEQFF. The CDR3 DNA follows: TGTGCCAGTAGTTCGCGGGGAAGCGAGCAGTTCTTC.